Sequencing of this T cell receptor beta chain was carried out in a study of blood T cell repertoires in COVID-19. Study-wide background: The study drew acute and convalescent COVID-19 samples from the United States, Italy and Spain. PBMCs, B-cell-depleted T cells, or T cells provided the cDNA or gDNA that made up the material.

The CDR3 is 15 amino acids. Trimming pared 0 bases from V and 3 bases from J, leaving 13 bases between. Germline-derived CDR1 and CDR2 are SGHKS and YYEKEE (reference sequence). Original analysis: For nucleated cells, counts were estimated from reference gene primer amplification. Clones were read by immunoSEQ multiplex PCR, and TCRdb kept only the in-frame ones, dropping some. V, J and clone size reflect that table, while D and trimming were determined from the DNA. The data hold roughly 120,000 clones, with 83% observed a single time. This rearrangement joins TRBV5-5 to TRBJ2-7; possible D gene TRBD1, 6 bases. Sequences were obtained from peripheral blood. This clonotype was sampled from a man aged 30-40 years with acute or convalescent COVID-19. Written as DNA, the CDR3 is TGTGCCAGCAGCTTGGTTTGGCAGGGGAACTACGAGCAGTACTTC. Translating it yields CASSLVWQGNYEQYF.